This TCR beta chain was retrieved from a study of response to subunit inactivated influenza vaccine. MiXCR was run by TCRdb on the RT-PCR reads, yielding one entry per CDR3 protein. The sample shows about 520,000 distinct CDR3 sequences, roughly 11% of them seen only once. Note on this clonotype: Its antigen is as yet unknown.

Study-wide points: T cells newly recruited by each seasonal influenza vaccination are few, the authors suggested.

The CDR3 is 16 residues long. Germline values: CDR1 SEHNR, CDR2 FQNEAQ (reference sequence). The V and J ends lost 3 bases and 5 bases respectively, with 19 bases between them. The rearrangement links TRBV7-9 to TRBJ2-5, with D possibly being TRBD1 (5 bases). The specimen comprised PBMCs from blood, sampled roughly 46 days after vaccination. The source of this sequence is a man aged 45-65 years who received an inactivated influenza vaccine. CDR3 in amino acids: CASSFGRTTSQETQYF. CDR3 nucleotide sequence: TGTGCCAGCAGCTTTGGACGGACAACTTCCCAGGAGACCCAGTACTTC.